This T cell receptor (beta chain) was recorded in a study of T cells expressing NK-cell markers. About the study: Sorted CD3+CD56-NKG2C+, CD3+CD56+NKG2C+ and CD3+CD56+NKG2C- T cells supplied the TCR beta repertoires.

Reanalyzing the 5' RACE reads, TCRdb keeps one entry per CDR3 protein, without DNA. The sample is made up of some 280,000 distinct CDR3 sequences, and the top ten hold about 0.39% of it. The CDR3 consists of 12 residues. The germline V gene encodes CDR1 SGHVS and CDR2 FNYEAQ. V is TRBV7-6 and J is TRBJ1-1; the TRBD1 assignment by TCRdb is unverifiable without DNA. Sequencing was done on a sample of blood T cells: a sorted CD56 or NKG2C T cell subset, CD4+ or CD8+ T cells, or bulk PBMC T cells (not recorded which). This receptor was obtained from a man between 18 and 35 years old in good health. CDR3 residues: CASSWGTAEAFF.